This TCR beta chain is from a study of blood T cells in healthy people across ages. Combining a sample-barcoded 5' primer with a J-beta primer mix, a second PCR ran for roughly 7 to 12 cycles. Via MiXCR, TCRdb re-called the 5' RACE reads, giving one row per CDR3 protein. The data hold 600,000 or so distinct CDR3 sequences, with 40% to 50% observed a single time. Worth noting for this clonotype: Its antigen remains unknown.

Study-wide results and limits: Per-million-T-cell TCR beta diversity fell roughly linearly with age.

Germline lookup yields CDR1 LGHDT and CDR2 YNNKEL (reference sequence). There are 14 residues in the CDR3. Trimming stripped 1 base from V and 11 bases from J, with 17 bases between. The sequence came from an elderly man in good health. Source material: blood. The chain links TRBV3-1 to TRBJ2-5, with TRBD2 as a possible D gene (7 bases). CDR3 DNA: TGTGCCAGCAGCCAAGCAGGGGAGGGAGGAAAGCAGTACTTC. It translates to CASSQAGEGGKQYF.